This record concerns one TCR beta chain sequence. Its cognate antigen is unknown. This entry is derived from a study of monozygotic twins with inflammatory bowel disease. General study findings and limits: Patients with IBD had less TCRbeta diversity (inverse Simpson) than their healthy co-twins. Clonotypes shared with others were fewer in IBD patients than in healthy twins, especially with disease activity.

The CDR3 sequence is 13 residues long. The V gene's germline CDR1 is SGHDT and CDR2 YYEEEE. cDNA synthesis was performed in eight separate reactions for each sample. TCRdb re-called the 5' RACE reads and shows each CDR3 protein once, DNA omitted. The sample spans around 450,000 distinct CDR3 sequences; the ten largest clones claim 2% to 2.5%. The V call is TRBV5-6, the J call TRBJ2-7; the TRBD1 assignment by TCRdb is unverifiable without DNA. The receptor comes from a human donor with ulcerative colitis or Crohn's disease, or a healthy co-twin of an affected twin (not recorded which). Specimen: blood. CDR3 amino acids: CASSLYGQKEQYF.